This T cell receptor beta chain emerged from a study of shared clonotypes between healthy human individuals. The wider study: The donor group consisted of a couple of women and a few men, aged 18 to 49.

Clones were sequenced by immunoSEQ multiplex PCR, and TCRdb holds only the in-frame ones, with some missing. This table has 2 million to 2.5 million clones, 80% to 95% appearing once. Study-level results: On the whole, naive subsets had larger estimated richness than memory subsets had.

The donors, healthy adults who were HIV-negative, had experienced no recent acute infections or vaccinations. On this clone: The antigen remains undetermined.

The length of the CDR3 is 14 residues. Trimming took off 10 bases at V and 5 bases at J, with 20 bases between the two ends. The germline gives CDR1 MNHEY, CDR2 SVGAGI. The TCR sequence derives from a man aged 18 to 30 in good health. Some clones in this sample may be carry-over from other donors' samples. The chain is built from TRBV6-5 and TRBJ2-5; D tentatively reads TRBD1 or TRBD2 (5 bases each). The sequencing sample was made of naive CD4+ T cells from PBMCs. As to subset: CD45RA+ positively selected. The CDR3 protein is CATQDLRGTETQYF. CDR3 nucleotide sequence: TGTGCCACACAAGACTTGAGGGGTACGGAGACCCAGTACTTC.